Sequencing of this T cell receptor beta chain was carried out in a study of blood T cell repertoires in COVID-19. As for the study in general: T cells, B-cell-depleted T cells, or PBMCs provided the cDNA or gDNA that served as material.

TCRdb keeps only in-frame clones here, not all; method: immunoSEQ multiplex PCR. Of fewer than 200,000 clones in the sample, approximately 86% are singletons; the top ten hold 1.6%. This clone showed up just once. The sequence derives from a woman between 45 and 60 years old with acute or convalescent COVID-19. The sequencing input was peripheral blood.

The CDR3 DNA reads as TGTGCCTGGAGTGTTCTTTGGGCAAATGAGCAGTTCTTC. Encoded protein: CAWSVLWANEQFF. This chain connects TRBV30 to TRBJ2-1, with unresolved D. This CDR3 spans 13 amino acids. V was clipped by 0 bases and J by 7 bases, with 10 bases between them. CDR1 is GTSNPN and CDR2 is SVGIG in the germline V gene (reference sequence).